This entry lists 23 T cell receptor beta chains sequenced from one sample in a study of blood T cell repertoires in COVID-19 (dated by TCRdb to the early 2020s). Library prep was done by the immunoSEQ multiplex PCR assay. TCRdb holds this immuneACCESS table with in-frame rearrangements only. Some clones are missing; in checked studies, unresolved V genes explain under half, and the rest has no known cause. The sample includes 240,000 or so clones, with 82% observed a single time. Around 12% of the sample comes from the top ten. Sample: peripheral blood. The origin of the receptors is a woman aged 60 to 75 with active or convalescent COVID-19.

The chain carries TRBV30 and TRBJ2-7; possibly TRBD1 for D (6 bases). CDR1 and CDR2 (germline): GTSNPN, SVGIG (reference sequence). The CDR3 loop spans 17 amino acids. The germline V and J ends were trimmed by 4 bases and 5 bases, with 27 bases remaining between them. The CDR3, as DNA: TGTGCCTGGACCACGTGTCGGCACCAGGGGACCGTTCACGAGCAGTACTTC. Translated: CAWTTCRHQGTVHEQYF. Complete variable domain (other parts from reference TRBV30 and TRBJ2-7): SQTIHQWPATLVQPVGSPLSLECTVEGTSNPNLYWYRQAAGRGLQLLFYSVGIGQISSEVPQNLSASRPQDRQFILSSKKLLLSDSGFYLCAWTTCRHQGTVHEQYFGPGTRLTVT.

In its sample, this clone was seen once. The V gene is TRBV18, the J gene TRBJ1-2; a weak D match, TRBD1 (5 bases). The CDR3 sequence is 15 residues long. Germline values: CDR1 KGHSH, CDR2 LQKENI. V lost 3 bases and J 4 bases, leaving 15 bases between the germline ends. The DNA of the CDR3 is TGTGCCAGCTCACCGGATAGGGACTCCTCCTATGGCTACACCTTC. It translates to CASSPDRDSSYGYTF. Full variable domain (rest looked up from reference TRBV18 and TRBJ1-2): NAGVMQNPRHLVRRRGQEARLRCSPMKGHSHVYWYRQLPEEGLKFMVYLQKENIIDESGMPKERFSAEFPKEGPSILRIQQVVRGDSAAYFCASSPDRDSSYGYTFGSGTRLTVV.

The rearrangement links TRBV5-5 to TRBJ2-7; TRBD1 matches 7 bases. The CDR3 runs 15 residues. The ends lost 0 bases at V and 3 bases at J; junction bases unmatched: 6. Germline V lookup: CDR1 SGHKS, CDR2 YYEKEE (reference sequence). The CDR3 sequence: CASSLDRGRRYEQYF. For the CDR3, the DNA is TGTGCCAGCAGCTTGGACAGGGGCCGCCGCTACGAGCAGTACTTC.

The chain combines TRBV5-1 with TRBJ2-5, with 7 bases that match TRBD2. Germline V gives CDR1 SGHRS, CDR2 YFSETQ. With V trimmed by 0 bases and J by 2 bases, 7 bases remained unmatched. This CDR3 is built from 16 residues. The DNA for the CDR3 is TGCGCCAGCAGCTTGGGCCTCGTAGCGGGTCAAGAGACCCAGTACTTC. Its translation is CASSLGLVAGQETQYF.

The chain carries TRBV6-6 and TRBJ2-7; 9 bases match TRBD2. With 5 bases clipped from V and 7 bases from J, the junction kept 3 bases outside the gene matches. CDR1 and CDR2 (germline): MNHNY, SVGAGI (reference sequence). The CDR3 extends over 12 amino acids. DNA for the CDR3: TGTGCCAGCAGTAATCTAGCGGGGGAGCAGTACTTC. Residues: CASSNLAGEQYF.

The gene calls are TRBV7-3 and TRBJ1-2; 9 bases fit TRBD1. Germline CDR1 and CDR2: SGHTA and FQGTGA. Losses at the gene ends were 6 bases for V and 2 bases for J; bases not matched to a gene: 7. CDR3 length equals 15 residues. The CDR3 nucleotides are TGTGCCAGCAGTCAAACAGGGGGCTCAAACTATGGCTACACCTTC. It yields the protein CASSQTGGSNYGYTF.

The chain combines TRBV4-1 with TRBJ1-2; TRBD1 is a possible D gene (5 bases). CDR3 length equals 16 residues. V lost 0 bases and J lost 4, with 15 bases in between. Germline CDR1 and CDR2: MGHRA and YSYEKL. The DNA for the CDR3 is TGCGCCAGCAGCCAAGAATGGGGGACGGGGGTCTATGGCTACACCTTC. It yields the protein CASSQEWGTGVYGYTF.

This clone was counted a few times. The CDR3, as DNA: TGTGCCAGCAGCTTAGGGGTGCCGGGCAATGAGCAGTTCTTC. Amino acids: CASSLGVPGNEQFF. This rearrangement joins TRBV11-3 to TRBJ2-1; D is uncertain. This CDR3 is 14 amino acids long. Germline CDR1 is SGHNT and CDR2 is YENEEA. Trimming stripped 1 base from V and 6 bases from J, with 10 bases between.

The V gene is TRBV5-1, the J gene TRBJ2-2; 9 bases map to TRBD2. The V gene end was trimmed by 0 bases and the J gene end by 5 bases; junction bases not matched to a gene: 8. The CDR3 is 17 residues long. Germline CDR1 SGHRS, CDR2 YFSETQ. The CDR3 region is CASSLVSGLALTGELFF. DNA for the CDR3: TGCGCCAGCAGCTTGGTGTCGGGACTAGCTTTGACCGGGGAGCTGTTTTTT. Supplemented by reference TRBV5-1 and TRBJ2-2, the full variable domain reads KAGVTQTPRYLIKTRGQQVTLSCSPISGHRSVSWYQQTPGQGLQFLFEYFSETQRNKGNFPGRFSGRQFSNSRSEMNVSTLELGDSALYLCASSLVSGLALTGELFFGEGSRLTVL.

The chain combines TRBV12-3 or TRBV12-4 with TRBJ1-2; D is perhaps TRBD1 (5 bases). CDR3 length: 13 residues. V gave up 1 base and J gave up 8 bases, with 11 bases separating them. CDR3 residues: CASSLVGVWGYTF. CDR3 DNA: TGTGCCAGCAGTTTAGTAGGGGTATGGGGCTACACCTTC.

The rearrangement joins TRBV6-5 to TRBJ2-7; possibly TRBD2 for D (5 bases). This CDR3 has 15 amino acids. Trimming left V 5 bases short and J 4 bases short, with 18 bases between. Germline assignment: CDR1 MNHEY and CDR2 SVGAGI. CDR3 DNA: TGTGCCAGCAGTCCAAATTACAGTGGGAGATACGAGCAGTACTTC. It yields the protein CASSPNYSGRYEQYF.

The chain links TRBV6-1 to TRBJ1-4; TRBD1 is a possible D gene (6 bases). This CDR3 has 15 residues. CDR1 is MNHNS, CDR2 SASEGT, per germline. Trimming removed 3 bases at V and 4 bases at J, with 12 bases between. This CDR3 is CASSDRGWSNEKLFF. CDR3 nucleotide sequence: TGTGCCAGCAGTGACAGGGGTTGGAGTAATGAAAAACTGTTTTTT.

The genes are TRBV27 and TRBJ1-6; TRBD1 matches at 7 bases. Germline values: CDR1 MNHEY, CDR2 SMNVEV (reference sequence). With V trimmed by 7 bases and J by 7 bases, 7 bases remained unmatched. CDR3 length: 14 amino acids. CDR3 nucleotide sequence: TGTGCCAGCACCGGACAGGTCCTGAATTCACCCCTCCACTTT. It codes for CASTGQVLNSPLHF.

V and J are TRBV3-1 (or the pseudogene TRBV3-2) and TRBJ2-5; D not certain. V lost 4 bases and J lost 6, with 21 bases in between. The germline V gene encodes CDR1 LGHDT and CDR2 YNNKEL (reference sequence). The length of the CDR3 is 16 residues. The CDR3 loop is CASSRRLRGPPKTQYF. CDR3 bases: TGTGCCAGCAGCCGTAGACTCCGAGGTCCCCCCAAGACCCAGTACTTC.

The rearrangement joins TRBV30 to TRBJ2-1, with 7 bases aligning to TRBD1. This CDR3 comprises 14 residues. Germline-derived CDR1 and CDR2 are GTSNPN and SVGIG (reference sequence). V shed 2 bases, J shed 10 bases, and the junction held 11 bases outside the gene matches. For the CDR3, the DNA is TGTGCCTGGAGTACCCAGGCCCTGACAGGGGAGCAGTTCTTC. This sequence encodes CAWSTQALTGEQFF.

This sequence joins TRBV25-1 and TRBJ1-3; 9 positions agree with TRBD1. V lost 3 bases to trimming and J lost 4 bases; unmatched junction nucleotides: 7. The CDR3 contains 16 residues. Germline V gene sequence: CDR1 MGHDK, CDR2 SYGVNS. CDR3 region: CASSDITGGKGNTIYF. Written as DNA, the CDR3 is TGTGCCAGCAGTGACATCACAGGGGGCAAAGGAAACACCATATATTTT.

This chain links TRBV5-1 with TRBJ1-3; 8 bases line up with TRBD1. J gave up 3 bases and V 4 bases, and 12 bases lay outside the gene matches. This CDR3 region has 17 residues. CDR1 and CDR2 from the germline V gene are SGHRS and YFSETQ. In DNA, the CDR3 is TGCGCCAGCAGCCTCGCTCTCGACAGGGGAGGTGGAAACACCATATATTTT. It encodes CASSLALDRGGGNTIYF.

This rearrangement joins TRBV4-1 to TRBJ2-7; 10 bases match TRBD2. Trimming cost V 4 bases and J 2 bases; bases outside gene matches: 5. Germline V CDR1 and CDR2: MGHRA, YSYEKL. The length of the CDR3 is 15 residues. The CDR3 loop is CASSPERGGAYEQYF. The CDR3 DNA follows: TGCGCCAGCAGCCCCGAGCGGGGGGGCGCCTACGAGCAGTACTTC.

The chain joins TRBV3-1 (or the pseudogene TRBV3-2) to TRBJ2-1; D is undetermined. There are 12 residues in the CDR3. The V gene's germline CDR1 is LGHDT and CDR2 YNNKEL (reference sequence). The V end lost 1 base, the J end lost 6 bases, and 4 bases lay between the germline ends. The CDR3 nucleotides are TGTGCCAGCAGCCAAGGGCCCAATGAGCAGTTCTTC. It yields the protein CASSQGPNEQFF.

For this clone: Other DNA sequences within the sample encode an identical CDR3. The chain employs TRBV30 and TRBJ1-4; D gene ambiguous. Germline-derived CDR1 and CDR2 are GTSNPN and SVGIG (reference sequence). The V and J ends lost 1 base and 5 bases respectively, with 11 bases between them. This CDR3 region has 14 residues. As DNA, the CDR3 is TGTGCCTGGAGTGGTGGGCAAGTAAATGAAAAACTGTTTTTT. It codes for CAWSGGQVNEKLFF.

This chain uses TRBV9 with TRBJ2-1, with D tentatively TRBD1 (6 bases). V was shortened by 3 bases and J by 1 base, with 8 bases between the two germline ends. In germline, CDR1 is SGDLS, CDR2 YYNGEE. CDR3 length: 14 residues. CDR3 nucleotides: TGTGCCAGCAGCGGGGGGCGTTCCTACAATGAGCAGTTCTTC. This translates into CASSGGRSYNEQFF.

V is TRBV6-5 and J is TRBJ2-7; 7 bases fit TRBD2. Looked up from germline, CDR1 is MNHEY and CDR2 is SVGAGI. The V and J ends lost 5 bases and 3 bases, in that order; junction bases with no gene match: 1. CDR3 size: 12 residues. The DNA of the CDR3 is TGTGCCAGCAGTACTAGCGTCTACGAGCAGTACTTC. Encoded protein: CASSTSVYEQYF.

This chain joins TRBV2 and TRBJ1-2, with D perhaps matching TRBD1 (5 bases). This CDR3 contains 12 residues. The germline V gene encodes CDR1 SNHLY and CDR2 FYNNEI. V was cut by 5 bases and J by 5 bases, with 9 bases left in between. CDR3 residues: CASSPDRYGYTF. CDR3 in DNA: TGTGCCAGCAGTCCTGACAGATATGGCTACACCTTC.